The 9 T cell receptor beta chains below all came from one sample that was sequenced in a study of monozygotic twins with inflammatory bowel disease. Each CDR3 protein gets one entry in TCRdb, which reprocessed the 5' RACE reads and gives no DNA. Recorded for this sample: approximately 400,000 distinct CDR3 sequences. Sequenced: blood. These TCRs come from a human donor with ulcerative colitis or Crohn's disease, or a healthy co-twin of an affected twin (not recorded which).

This chain joins TRBV5-6 and TRBJ2-1; the TCRdb call, TRBD1, lacks DNA for checking. The CDR3 loop spans 16 amino acids. Germline CDR1 SGHDT, CDR2 YYEEEE. This CDR3 is CASSFSRAGGSHEQFF.

The chain carries TRBV7-8 and TRBJ2-7; checking the TCRdb D call of TRBD2 is not possible without DNA. The CDR3 covers 16 residues. The germline CDR1 and CDR2 sequences are SGHVS and FQNEAQ. CDR3 in amino acids: CASSAGPGLGSYEQYF.

CDR3 loop: CASSLSGRGGEKLFF. J is TRBJ1-4 and V is TRBV27. The germline CDR1 and CDR2 sequences are MNHEY and SMNVEV (reference sequence). This CDR3 contains 15 residues.

V and J are TRBV7-2 and TRBJ2-2. The CDR3 runs 14 residues. Germline V gene lookup returns CDR1 SGHTA and CDR2 FQGNSA. This CDR3 is CASSLVSGTGELFF.

The J gene is TRBJ1-5, the V gene TRBV7-2; TCRdb's D gene call, TRBD1, goes unchecked for lack of DNA. Germline V gene lookup returns CDR1 SGHTA and CDR2 FQGNSA. The CDR3 is 14 residues long. This CDR3 is CASSLDGGGQPQHF.

J is TRBJ2-7 and V is TRBV2; TCRdb's D call of TRBD2 is untestable without DNA. CDR1 is SNHLY and CDR2 is FYNNEI in the germline V gene. This CDR3 comprises 13 residues. The CDR3 loop is CASGGLLGEEQYF.

The CDR3: CASKGRGNTEAFF. The rearrangement uses TRBV6-5 and TRBJ1-1. The germline gives CDR1 MNHEY, CDR2 SVGAGI. The CDR3 extends over 13 amino acids.

The chain's CDR3 is CASSQGPPLSGSNRYEQYF. The chain has TRBV4-3 and TRBJ2-7; TCRdb indicates TRBD2, and absent DNA this call remains unverified. The CDR3 covers 19 residues. CDR1 is LGHNA, CDR2 YSLEER, per germline.

V is TRBV30 and J is TRBJ1-3; TCRdb's D gene call, TRBD1, goes unchecked for lack of DNA. Germline CDR1 and CDR2: GTSNPN and SVGIG (reference sequence). The CDR3 sequence is 13 residues long. The CDR3 here is CAWTGGSGNTIYF.